This T cell receptor (beta chain) comes out of a study of blood T cell repertoires in COVID-19. Profiling relied on immunoSEQ multiplex PCR, and the TCRdb table lists in-frame clones only, not all of them. The table records 210,000 or so clones, around 87% of them present only once. The sequence was obtained from a man aged 50 to 60 with acute or convalescent COVID-19. The sequenced sample consisted of peripheral blood.

The CDR3 DNA reads TGTGCCTTGGAGAGGGGCGGGGGGGCTAGTACGCAGTATTTT. Amino acid sequence: CALERGGGASTQYF. V gene TRBV30 combines with J gene TRBJ2-3; 9 bases fit TRBD2. J was trimmed by 8 bases and V by 7 bases; bases with no gene match: 13. Germline values: CDR1 GTSNPN, CDR2 SVGIG (reference sequence). The CDR3 totals 14 residues.